This T cell receptor (beta chain) derives from a study of T cells in Graves' hyperthyroidism and ophthalmopathy. Broader study findings: Appearing also in blood were most of the thyroid clonotypes expanded above 0.001. For ophthalmopathy, model prediction preceded onset by a median 6.5 months.

Trimming removed 1 base from V and 6 bases from J; junction bases left unmatched: 9. Per the germline V gene, CDR1 is DFQATT and CDR2 is SNEGSKA (reference sequence). This CDR3 has 15 amino acids. Using RNA transcripts as the source, TCR beta CDR3 regions were amplified. With the HTBI primer set, the TCR CDR3 went through a first round of RT-PCR. TCRdb re-called the multiplex PCR reads through MiXCR, storing one row per CDR3 protein. This table holds 300,000 to 400,000 distinct CDR3 sequences, about 14% found once. There are many counts of this clonotype. What it binds is unknown. Over 18 months, lack of ophthalmopathy progression marked Graves' hyperthyroidism as stable. Exclusion of patients followed from uncontrolled infection, other autoimmune disease, pregnancy or lactation.

This clonotype was sampled from a woman aged 55-70 years with Graves' hyperthyroidism. The material sequenced was blood. V and J are TRBV20-1 and TRBJ2-1, with 7 bases fitting TRBD2. This CDR3 is CSARGTASGANEQFF. Written as DNA, the CDR3 is TGCAGTGCTAGAGGTACCGCTAGCGGAGCCAATGAGCAGTTCTTC.